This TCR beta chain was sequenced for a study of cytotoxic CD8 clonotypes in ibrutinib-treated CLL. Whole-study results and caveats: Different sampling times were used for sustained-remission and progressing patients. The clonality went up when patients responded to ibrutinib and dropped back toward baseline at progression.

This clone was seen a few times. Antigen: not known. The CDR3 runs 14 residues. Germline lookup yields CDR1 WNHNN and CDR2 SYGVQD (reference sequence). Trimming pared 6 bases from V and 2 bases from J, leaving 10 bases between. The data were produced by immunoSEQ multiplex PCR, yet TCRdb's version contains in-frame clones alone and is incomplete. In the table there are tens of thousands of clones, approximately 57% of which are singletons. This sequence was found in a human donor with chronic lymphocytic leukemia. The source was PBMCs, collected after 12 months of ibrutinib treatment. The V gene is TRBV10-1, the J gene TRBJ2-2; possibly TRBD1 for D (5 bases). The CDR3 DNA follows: TGCGCCAGCAGGGAACAGGTTAACACCGGGGAGCTGTTTTTT. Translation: CASREQVNTGELFF.